This T cell receptor beta chain appears in the sequencing data of a study of blood T cell repertoires in COVID-19. The germline V gene encodes CDR1 WNHNN and CDR2 SYGVQD (reference sequence). The CDR3 length is 15 residues. With V trimmed by 6 bases and J by 4 bases, 7 bases remained unmatched. This clone was counted once. Using immunoSEQ multiplex PCR, the repertoire was profiled, and TCRdb retains in-frame clones only, with some absent. The table shows 300,000 to 400,000 clones, with around 91% occurring only once. The rearrangement joins TRBV10-1 to TRBJ1-4, with 8 bases fitting TRBD1. Sequencing was done on a sample of peripheral blood. The receptor was derived from a woman younger than 35 who had recovered from COVID-19. The CDR3 protein is CASSPGQGVNEKLFF. Here the CDR3 DNA reads TGCGCCAGCAGCCCCGGACAGGGCGTTAATGAAAAACTGTTTTTT.